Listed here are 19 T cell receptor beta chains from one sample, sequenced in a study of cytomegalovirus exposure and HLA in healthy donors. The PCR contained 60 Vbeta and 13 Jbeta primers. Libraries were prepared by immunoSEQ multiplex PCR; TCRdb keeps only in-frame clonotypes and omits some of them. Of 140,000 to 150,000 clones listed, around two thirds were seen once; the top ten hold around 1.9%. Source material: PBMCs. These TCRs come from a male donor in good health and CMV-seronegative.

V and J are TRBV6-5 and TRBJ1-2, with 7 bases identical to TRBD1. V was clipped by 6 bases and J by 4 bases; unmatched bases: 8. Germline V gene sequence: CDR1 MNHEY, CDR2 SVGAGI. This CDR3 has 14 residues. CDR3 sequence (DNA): TGTGCCAGCAGACGCACGACAGGGCTCTATGGCTACACCTTC. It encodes CASRRTTGLYGYTF.

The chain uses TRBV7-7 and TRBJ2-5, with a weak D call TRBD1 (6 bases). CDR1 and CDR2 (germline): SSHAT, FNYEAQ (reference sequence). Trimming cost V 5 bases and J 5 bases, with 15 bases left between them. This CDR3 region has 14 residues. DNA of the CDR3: TGTGCCAGCAGCCACGGACAGCCCCCTGAGACCCAGTACTTC. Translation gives CASSHGQPPETQYF.

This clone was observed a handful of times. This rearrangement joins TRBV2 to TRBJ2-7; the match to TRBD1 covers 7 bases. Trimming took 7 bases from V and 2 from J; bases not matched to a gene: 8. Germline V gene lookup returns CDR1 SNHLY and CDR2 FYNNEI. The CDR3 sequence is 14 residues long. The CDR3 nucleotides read TGTGCCAGCAACCAGGACAGGTCAGCCTACGAGCAGTACTTC. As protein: CASNQDRSAYEQYF.

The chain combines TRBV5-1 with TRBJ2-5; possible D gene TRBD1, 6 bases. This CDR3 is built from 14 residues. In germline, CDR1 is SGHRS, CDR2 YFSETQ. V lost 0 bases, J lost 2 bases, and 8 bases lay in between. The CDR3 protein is CASSLGQVQETQYF. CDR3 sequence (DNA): TGCGCCAGCAGCTTGGGACAGGTACAAGAGACCCAGTACTTC.

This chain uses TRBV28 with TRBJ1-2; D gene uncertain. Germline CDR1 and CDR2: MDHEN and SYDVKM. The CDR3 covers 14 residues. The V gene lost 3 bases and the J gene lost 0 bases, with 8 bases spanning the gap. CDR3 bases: TGTGCCAGCAGTTTCGGGAGGGCTAACTATGGCTACACCTTC. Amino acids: CASSFGRANYGYTF.

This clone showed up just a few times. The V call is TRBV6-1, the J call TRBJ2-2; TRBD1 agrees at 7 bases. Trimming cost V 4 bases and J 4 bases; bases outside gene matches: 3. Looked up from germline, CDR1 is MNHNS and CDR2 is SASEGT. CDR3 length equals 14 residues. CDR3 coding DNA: TGTGCCAGCAGTGGAGGGGGCCGCACCGGGGAGCTGTTTTTT. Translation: CASSGGGRTGELFF.

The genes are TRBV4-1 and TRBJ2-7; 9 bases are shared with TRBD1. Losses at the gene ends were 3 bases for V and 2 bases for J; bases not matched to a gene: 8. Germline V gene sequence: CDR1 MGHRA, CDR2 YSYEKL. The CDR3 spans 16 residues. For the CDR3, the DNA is TGCGCCAGCAGCCAGCTTCCCGGGACAGGGCCCTACGAGCAGTACTTC. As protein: CASSQLPGTGPYEQYF.

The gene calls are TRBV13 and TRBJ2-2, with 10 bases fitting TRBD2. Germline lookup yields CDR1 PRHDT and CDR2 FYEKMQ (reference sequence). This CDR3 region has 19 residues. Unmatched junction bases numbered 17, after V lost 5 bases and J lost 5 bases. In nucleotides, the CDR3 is TGTGCCAGCAGCCCAGTGGGTAGCGGGGGGCTCCCGAGGACCGGGGAGCTGTTTTTT. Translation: CASSPVGSGGLPRTGELFF. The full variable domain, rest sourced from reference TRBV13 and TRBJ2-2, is AAGVIQSPRHLIKEKRETATLKCYPIPRHDTVYWYQQGPGQDPQFLISFYEKMQSDKGSIPDRFSAQQFSDYHSELNMSSLELGDSALYFCASSPVGSGGLPRTGELFFGEGSRLTVL.

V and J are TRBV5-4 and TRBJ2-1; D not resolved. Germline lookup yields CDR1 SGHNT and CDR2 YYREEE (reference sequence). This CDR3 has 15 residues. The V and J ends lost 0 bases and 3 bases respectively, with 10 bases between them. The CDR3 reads CASSLDSSNYNEQFF. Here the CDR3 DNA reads TGTGCCAGCAGCTTGGACAGCTCTAACTACAATGAGCAGTTCTTC.

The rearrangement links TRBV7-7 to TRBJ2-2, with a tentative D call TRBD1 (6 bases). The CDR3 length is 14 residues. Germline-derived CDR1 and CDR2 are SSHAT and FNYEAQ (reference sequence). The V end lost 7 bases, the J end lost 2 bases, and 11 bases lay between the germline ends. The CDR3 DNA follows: TGTGCCAGCAAACAGGGCAGCAACACCGGGGAGCTGTTTTTT. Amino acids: CASKQGSNTGELFF.

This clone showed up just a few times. CDR3 DNA: TGCGCCAGCAGCCAAGCGGGCAGGGCGGATGAGCAGTTCTTC. Residues: CASSQAGRADEQFF. This sequence joins TRBV4-1 and TRBJ2-1; a possible D gene is TRBD1 (5 bases). Germline CDR1 reads MGHRA; CDR2 reads YSYEKL. CDR3 length: 14 amino acids. V dropped 1 base and J dropped 8 bases, with 12 bases sitting between them.

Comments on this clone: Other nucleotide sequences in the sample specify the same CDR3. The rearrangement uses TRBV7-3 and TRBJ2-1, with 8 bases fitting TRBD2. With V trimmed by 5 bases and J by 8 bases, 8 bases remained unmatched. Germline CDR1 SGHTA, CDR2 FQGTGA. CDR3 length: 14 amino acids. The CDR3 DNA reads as TGTGCCAGCAGCCTATCGGGGGGGCGCGATGAGCAGTTCTTC. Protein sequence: CASSLSGGRDEQFF. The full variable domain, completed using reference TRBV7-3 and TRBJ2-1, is GAGVSQTPSNKVTEKGKYVELRCDPISGHTALYWYRQSLGQGPEFLIYFQGTGAADDSGLPNDRFFAVRPEGSVSTLKIQRTERGDSAVYLCASSLSGGRDEQFFGPGTRLTVL.

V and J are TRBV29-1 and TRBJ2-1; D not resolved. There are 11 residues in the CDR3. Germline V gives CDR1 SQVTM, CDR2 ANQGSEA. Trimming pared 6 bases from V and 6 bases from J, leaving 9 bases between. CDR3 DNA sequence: TGCAGCGTCCTGCCCAGCAATGAGCAGTTCTTC. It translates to CSVLPSNEQFF.

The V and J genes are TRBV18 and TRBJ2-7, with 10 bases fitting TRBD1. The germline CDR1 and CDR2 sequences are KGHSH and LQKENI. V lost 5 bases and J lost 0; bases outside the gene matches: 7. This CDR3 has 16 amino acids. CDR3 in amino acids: CASSSTGGPSSYEQYF. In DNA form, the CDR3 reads TGTGCCAGCTCATCGACAGGGGGCCCGAGCTCCTACGAGCAGTACTTC.

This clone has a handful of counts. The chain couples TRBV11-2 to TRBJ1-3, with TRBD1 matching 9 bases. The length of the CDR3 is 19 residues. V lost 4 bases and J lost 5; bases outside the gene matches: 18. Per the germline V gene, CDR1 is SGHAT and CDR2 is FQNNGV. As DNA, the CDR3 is TGTGCCAGCAGCTCGAATCCCGGGACAGGGATACAGGCGAGAAACACCATATATTTT. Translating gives CASSSNPGTGIQARNTIYF.

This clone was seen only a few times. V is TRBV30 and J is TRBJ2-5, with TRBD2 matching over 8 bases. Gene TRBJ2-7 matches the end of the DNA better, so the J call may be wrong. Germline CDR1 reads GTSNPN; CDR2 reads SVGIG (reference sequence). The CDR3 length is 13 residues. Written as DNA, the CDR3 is TGTGCCTGGAGCACCGGGAGGGAGGACGAGCAGTACTTC. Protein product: CAWSTGREDEQYF.

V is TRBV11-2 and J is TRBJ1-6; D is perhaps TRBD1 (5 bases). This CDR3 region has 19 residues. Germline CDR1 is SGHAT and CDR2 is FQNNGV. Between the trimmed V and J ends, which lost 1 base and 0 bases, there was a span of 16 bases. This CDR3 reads CASSLAPAGYSSYNSPLHF. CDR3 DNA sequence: TGTGCCAGCAGCTTAGCCCCCGCAGGGTACAGCTCCTATAATTCACCCCTCCACTTT. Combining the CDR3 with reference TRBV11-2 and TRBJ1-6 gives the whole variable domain EAGVAQSPRYKIIEKRQSVAFWCNPISGHATLYWYQQILGQGPKLLIQFQNNGVVDDSQLPKDRFSAERLKGVDSTLKIQPAKLEDSAVYLCASSLAPAGYSSYNSPLHFGNGTRLTVT.

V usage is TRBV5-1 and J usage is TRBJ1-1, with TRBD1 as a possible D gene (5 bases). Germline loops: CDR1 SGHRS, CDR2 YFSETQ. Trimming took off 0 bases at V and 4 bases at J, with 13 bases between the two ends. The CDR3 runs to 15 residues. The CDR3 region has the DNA TGCGCCAGCAGCTTGGGAAGGGGTTTGAGCACTGAAGCTTTCTTT. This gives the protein CASSLGRGLSTEAFF.

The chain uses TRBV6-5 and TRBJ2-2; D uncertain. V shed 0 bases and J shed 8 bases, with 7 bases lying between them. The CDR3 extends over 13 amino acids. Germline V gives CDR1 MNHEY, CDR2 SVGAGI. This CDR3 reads CASSYSVTGELFF. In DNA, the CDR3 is TGTGCCAGCAGTTACTCAGTTACAGGGGAGCTGTTTTTT.